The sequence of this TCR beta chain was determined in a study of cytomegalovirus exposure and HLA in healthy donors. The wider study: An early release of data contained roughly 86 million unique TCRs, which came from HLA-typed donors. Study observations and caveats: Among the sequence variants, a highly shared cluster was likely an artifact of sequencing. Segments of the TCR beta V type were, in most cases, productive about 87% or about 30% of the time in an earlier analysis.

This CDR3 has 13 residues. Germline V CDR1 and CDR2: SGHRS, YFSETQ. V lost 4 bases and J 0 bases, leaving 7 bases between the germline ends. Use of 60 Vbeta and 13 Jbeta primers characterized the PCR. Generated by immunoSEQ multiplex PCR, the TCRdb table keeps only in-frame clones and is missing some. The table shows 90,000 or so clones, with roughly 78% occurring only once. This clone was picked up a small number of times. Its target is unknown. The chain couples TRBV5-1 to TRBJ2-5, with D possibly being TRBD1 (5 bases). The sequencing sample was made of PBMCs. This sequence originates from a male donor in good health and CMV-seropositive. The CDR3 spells CASSPDNQETQYF. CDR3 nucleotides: TGCGCCAGCAGCCCGGACAACCAAGAGACCCAGTACTTC.